One T cell receptor (beta chain) is described in this entry. Its antigen remains unknown. The data belong to a study of spatial heterogeneity in lung cancer. Study as a whole: The study consistently detected more beta-chain than alpha-chain sequences. The study's findings and limits: The study found ubiquitous expanded tumor TCRs in blood more at resection than follow-up.

Individually, TCR cDNA molecules were each labelled with a unique molecular identifier. In TCRdb, the 5' RACE reads were re-called with MiXCR into one record per CDR3 protein. The table includes approximately 39,000 distinct CDR3 sequences, less than 6% detected once. As to time point: sample taken at primary tumor resection. Whole RNA from tumor, nontumor lung or frozen PBMC was sequenced unsorted. The trim removed 3 bases at V and 0 bases at J, leaving 3 bases unmatched. The CDR3 is 15 residues long. Per the germline V gene, CDR1 is SGHAT and CDR2 is FQNNGV. Sequenced here: PBMCs, sampled at surgery. This chain uses TRBV11-2 with TRBJ2-5; 8 nucleotides agree with TRBD2. This receptor was obtained from a male donor with early-stage non-small cell lung cancer. CDR3 region: CASSFQLADQETQYF. The CDR3 nucleotides read TGTGCCAGCAGCTTCCAACTAGCGGACCAAGAGACCCAGTACTTC.